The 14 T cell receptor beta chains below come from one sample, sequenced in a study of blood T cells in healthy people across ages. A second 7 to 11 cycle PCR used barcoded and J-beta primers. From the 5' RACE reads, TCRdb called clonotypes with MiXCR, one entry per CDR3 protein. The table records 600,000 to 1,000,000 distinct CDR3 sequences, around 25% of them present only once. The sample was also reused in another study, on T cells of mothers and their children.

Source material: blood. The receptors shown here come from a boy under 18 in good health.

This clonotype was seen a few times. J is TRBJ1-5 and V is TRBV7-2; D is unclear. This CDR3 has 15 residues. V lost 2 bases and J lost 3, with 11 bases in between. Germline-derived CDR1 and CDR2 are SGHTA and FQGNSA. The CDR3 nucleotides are TGTGCCAGCAGCTTATCGGCGGTTTACAATCAGCCCCAGCATTTT. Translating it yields CASSLSAVYNQPQHF.

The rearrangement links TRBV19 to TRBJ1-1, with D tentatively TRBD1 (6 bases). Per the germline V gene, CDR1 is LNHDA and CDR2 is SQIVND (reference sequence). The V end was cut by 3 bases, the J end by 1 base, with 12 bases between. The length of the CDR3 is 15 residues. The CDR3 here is CASSMDPGQNTEAFF. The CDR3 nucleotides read TGTGCCAGTAGTATGGACCCGGGACAGAACACTGAAGCTTTCTTT.

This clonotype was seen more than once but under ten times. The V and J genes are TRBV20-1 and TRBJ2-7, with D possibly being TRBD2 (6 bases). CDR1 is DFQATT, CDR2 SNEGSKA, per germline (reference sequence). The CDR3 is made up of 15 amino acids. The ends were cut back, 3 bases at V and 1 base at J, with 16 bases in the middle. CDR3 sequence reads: CSASQLGGSSYEQYF. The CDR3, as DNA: TGCAGTGCTAGTCAGCTTGGGGGGTCTTCCTACGAGCAGTACTTC.

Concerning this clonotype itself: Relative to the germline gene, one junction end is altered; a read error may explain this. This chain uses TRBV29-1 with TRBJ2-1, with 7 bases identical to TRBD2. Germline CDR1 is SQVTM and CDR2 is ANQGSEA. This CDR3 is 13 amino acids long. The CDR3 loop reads CSVVREDYHEQFF. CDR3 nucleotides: TGCAGCGTTGTTCGGGAGGACTACCATGAGCAGTTCTTC.

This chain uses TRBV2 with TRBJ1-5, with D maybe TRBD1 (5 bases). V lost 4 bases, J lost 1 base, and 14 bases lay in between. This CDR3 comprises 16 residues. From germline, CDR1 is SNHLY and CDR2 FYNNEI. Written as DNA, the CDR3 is TGTGCCAGCAGTGTGGGGCAGGGCGGGAGCAATCAGCCCCAGCATTTT. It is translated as CASSVGQGGSNQPQHF.

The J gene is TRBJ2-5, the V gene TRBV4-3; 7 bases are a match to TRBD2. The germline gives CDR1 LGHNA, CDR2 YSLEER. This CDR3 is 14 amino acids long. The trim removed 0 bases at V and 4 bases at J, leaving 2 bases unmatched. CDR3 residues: CASSQEWGGETQYF. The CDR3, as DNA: TGCGCCAGCAGCCAAGAGTGGGGGGGAGAGACCCAGTACTTC.

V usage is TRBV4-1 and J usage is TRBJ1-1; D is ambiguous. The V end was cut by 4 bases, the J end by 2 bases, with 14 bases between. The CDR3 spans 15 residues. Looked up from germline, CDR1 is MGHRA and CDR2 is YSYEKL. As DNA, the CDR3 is TGCGCCAGCAGCCTTCTGCCTTCCTCAAACACTGAAGCTTTCTTT. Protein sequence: CASSLLPSSNTEAFF.

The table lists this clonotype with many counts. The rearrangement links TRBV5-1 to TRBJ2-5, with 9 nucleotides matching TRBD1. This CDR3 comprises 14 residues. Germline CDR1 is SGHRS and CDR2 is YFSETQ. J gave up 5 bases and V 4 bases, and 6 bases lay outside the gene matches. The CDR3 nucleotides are TGCGCCAGCAGCACCGGACAGGGGAGGGAGACCCAGTACTTC. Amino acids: CASSTGQGRETQYF.

The CDR3 is CASSSNDQETQYF. The CDR3, as DNA: TGTGCCAGCAGTTCTAACGATCAAGAGACCCAGTACTTC. This chain uses TRBV12-3 or TRBV12-4 with TRBJ2-5; D is unclear. The CDR3 has 13 amino acids. Trimming removed 4 bases at V and 2 bases at J, with 8 bases between.

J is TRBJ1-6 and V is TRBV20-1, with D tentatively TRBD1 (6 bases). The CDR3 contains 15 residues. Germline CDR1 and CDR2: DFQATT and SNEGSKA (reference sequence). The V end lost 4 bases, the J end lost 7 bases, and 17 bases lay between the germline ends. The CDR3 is CSATTQGIRNSPLHF. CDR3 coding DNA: TGCAGTGCTACTACACAGGGCATAAGGAATTCACCCCTCCACTTT.

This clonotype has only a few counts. The CDR3: CSASPNSYNEQFF. The CDR3 DNA is TGCAGTGCTAGTCCTAATTCCTACAATGAGCAGTTCTTC. The rearrangement uses TRBV20-1 and TRBJ2-1; D is unresolved. The length of the CDR3 is 13 residues. Germline CDR1 and CDR2: DFQATT and SNEGSKA (reference sequence). Trimming removed 3 bases from V and 1 base from J, with 7 bases in between.

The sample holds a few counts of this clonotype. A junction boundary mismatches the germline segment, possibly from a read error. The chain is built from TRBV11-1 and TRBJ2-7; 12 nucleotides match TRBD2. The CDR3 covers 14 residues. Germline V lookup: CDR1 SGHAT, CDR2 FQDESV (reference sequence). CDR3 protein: CASRLLAGGDEQYF. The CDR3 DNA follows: TGTGCCAGCCGCTTACTAGCGGGAGGCGACGAGCAGTACTTC.

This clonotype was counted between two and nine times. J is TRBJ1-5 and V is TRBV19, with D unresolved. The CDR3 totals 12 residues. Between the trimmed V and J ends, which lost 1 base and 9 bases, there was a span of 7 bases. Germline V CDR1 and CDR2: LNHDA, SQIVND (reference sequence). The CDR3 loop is CASSIALTPQHF. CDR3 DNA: TGTGCCAGTAGTATAGCCCTCACGCCCCAGCATTTT.

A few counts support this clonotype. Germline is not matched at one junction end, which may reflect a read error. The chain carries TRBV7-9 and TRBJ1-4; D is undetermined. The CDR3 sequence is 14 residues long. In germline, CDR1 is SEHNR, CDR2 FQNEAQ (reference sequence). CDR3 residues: CASSTDWANEKLFF. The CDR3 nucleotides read TGTGCCAGCAGCACGGACTGGGCCAATGAAAAGCTGTTTTTT.